The rows below give T cell receptor beta chains drawn from one sample of a study of blood T cell repertoires in COVID-19. Method: immunoSEQ multiplex PCR; TCRdb's copy keeps in-frame clones and lacks some. The top ten clones hold 1.9% of a sample with over 200,000 clones, 87% of them seen once. The sequenced material came from peripheral blood. All receptors derive from a middle-aged man with active or convalescent COVID-19. Each CDR3 is given with its conserved first and last residue. Fields, in order: D gene, J gene, CDR3 length, clone size, V gene, CDR3 DNA, CDR3 protein. The D gene is left open where the match is weak. Only some rows state a clone size, as once, few, many or a class for expanded clones.

TRBD2	TRBJ2-5	16	-	TRBV19	TGTGCCAGTAGTATAGCCGGGGGGGTCCGGGCAGAGACCCAGTACTTC	CASSIAGGVRAETQYF
TRBD1	TRBJ1-2	15	-	TRBV19	TGTGCCAGTAGTCCCCGACAGGGGGGTACCTATGGCTACACCTTC	CASSPRQGGTYGYTF
TRBD1	TRBJ1-2	14	-	TRBV30	TGTGCCTGGAGTGCGGACAGGCTTAACTATGGCTACACCTTC	CAWSADRLNYGYTF
TRBD2	TRBJ2-7	15	-	TRBV30	TGTGCCTGGAGTGCCCCCCGACTAGCACGCTACGAGCAGTACTTC	CAWSAPRLARYEQYF
-	TRBJ1-3	13	-	TRBV24-1	TGTGCCACCAGTGATTTGTCAGGGGACACCATATATTTT	CATSDLSGDTIYF
-	TRBJ1-1	15	-	TRBV7-3	TGTGCCAGCAGCCCTAATGCCCTAGGGAACACTGAAGCTTTCTTT	CASSPNALGNTEAFF
TRBD2	TRBJ2-1	17	-	TRBV11-2	TGTGCCAGCAGCTTAGGGTCACAAGCGGGAGGGTACAATGAGCAGTTCTTC	CASSLGSQAGGYNEQFF
TRBD1	TRBJ1-5	14	-	TRBV19	TGTGCCAGTAGAAAGGACAGGGTAGATCAGCCCCAGCATTTT	CASRKDRVDQPQHF
TRBD2	TRBJ2-1	14	-	TRBV27	TGTGCCAGCGGGGGACTAGAATCCTACAATGAGCAGTTCTTC	CASGGLESYNEQFF
-	TRBJ1-1	15	-	TRBV5-1	TGCGCCAGCAGCTTGGAGGCAGGGGCCTACACTGAAGCTTTCTTT	CASSLEAGAYTEAFF
TRBD1	TRBJ2-5	15	few	TRBV2	TGTGCCAGCAGTGAATCGAGGGGGCTGAGAGAGACCCAGTACTTC	CASSESRGLRETQYF
TRBD2	TRBJ2-3	14	-	TRBV29-1	TGCAGCGTAGGTACTAGCGGGAGCACAGATACGCAGTATTTT	CSVGTSGSTDTQYF
-	TRBJ1-2	12	few	TRBV6-9	TGTGCCAGCTGTATACAGGGCTTGGGCTACACCTTC	CASCIQGLGYTF
-	TRBJ1-1	13	-	TRBV5-1	TGCGCCAGAGACGGGGAGACGAACACTGAAGCTTTCTTT	CARDGETNTEAFF
-	TRBJ1-1	12	-	TRBV10-2	TGCGCCAGCAAGATAGGGGGCACTGAAGCTTTCTTT	CASKIGGTEAFF
TRBD2	TRBJ2-1	16	-	TRBV9	TGTGCCAGCACCCGAGGGGCGGGAGGGACCTACAATGAGCAGTTCTTC	CASTRGAGGTYNEQFF
-	TRBJ1-5	14	-	TRBV19	TGTGCCAGTAGTATATCGAGGGGGTTTCAGCCCCAGCATTTT	CASSISRGFQPQHF
-	TRBJ2-2	14	once	TRBV28	TGTGCCAGCAGTTTAGTGCAGGGCAGCGGGGAGCTGTTTTTT	CASSLVQGSGELFF
TRBD1	TRBJ1-1	16	-	TRBV10-3	TGTGCCATCAGTGAGAACCTTCTAGAAGGGACAGAGGAAGCTTTCTTT	CAISENLLEGTEEAFF
TRBD1	TRBJ1-6	15	-	TRBV19	TGTGCCAGTAGTACTCTTGACAGGGGAGATTCACCCCTCCACTTT	CASSTLDRGDSPLHF
TRBD1	TRBJ2-1	17	-	TRBV7-9	TGTGCCAGCAGCCCAACCGGGACAGGGGCATTTGGGAATGAGCAGTTCTTC	CASSPTGTGAFGNEQFF
TRBD1	TRBJ2-7	13	-	TRBV5-6	TGTGCCAGCAGCTGGACAGGGGGCGCCGGGCAGTACTTC	CASSWTGGAGQYF